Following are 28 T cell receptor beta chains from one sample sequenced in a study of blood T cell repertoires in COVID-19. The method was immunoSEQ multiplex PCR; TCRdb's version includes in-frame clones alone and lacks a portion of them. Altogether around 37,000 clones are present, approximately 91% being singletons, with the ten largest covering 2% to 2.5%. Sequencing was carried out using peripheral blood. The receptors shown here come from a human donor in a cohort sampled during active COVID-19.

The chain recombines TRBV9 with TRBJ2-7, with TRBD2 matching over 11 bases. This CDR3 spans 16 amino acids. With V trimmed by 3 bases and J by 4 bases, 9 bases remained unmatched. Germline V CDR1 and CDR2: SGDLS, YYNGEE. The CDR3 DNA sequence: TGTGCCAGCAGCGAGGCCCCGACTAGCGGGGTGTACGAGCAGTACTTC. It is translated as CASSEAPTSGVYEQYF.

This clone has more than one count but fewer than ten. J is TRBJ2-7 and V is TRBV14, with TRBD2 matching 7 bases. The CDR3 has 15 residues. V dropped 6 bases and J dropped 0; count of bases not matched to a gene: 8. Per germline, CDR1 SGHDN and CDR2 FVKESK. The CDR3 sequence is CASRDKRGYSYEQYF. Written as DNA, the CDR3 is TGTGCCAGCAGGGATAAGCGGGGCTACTCCTACGAGCAGTACTTC. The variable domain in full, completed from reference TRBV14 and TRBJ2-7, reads EAGVTQFPSHSVIEKGQTVTLRCDPISGHDNLYWYRRVMGKEIKFLLHFVKESKQDESGMPNNRFLAERTGGTYSTLKVQPAELEDSGVYFCASRDKRGYSYEQYFGPGTRLTVT.

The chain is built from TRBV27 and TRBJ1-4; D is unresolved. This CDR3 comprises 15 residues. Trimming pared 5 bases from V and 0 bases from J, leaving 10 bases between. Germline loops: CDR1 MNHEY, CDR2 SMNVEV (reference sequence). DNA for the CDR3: TGTGCCAGCAGTCCATCACACCCAACTAATGAAAAACTGTTTTTT. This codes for CASSPSHPTNEKLFF.

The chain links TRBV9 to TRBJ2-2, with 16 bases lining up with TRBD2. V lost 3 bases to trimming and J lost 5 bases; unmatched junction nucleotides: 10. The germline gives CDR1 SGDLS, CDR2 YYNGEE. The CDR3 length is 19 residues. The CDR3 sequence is CASSAGLAGGLVGTGELFF. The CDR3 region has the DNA TGTGCCAGCAGCGCGGGACTAGCGGGGGGGCTGGTTGGTACCGGGGAGCTGTTTTTT.

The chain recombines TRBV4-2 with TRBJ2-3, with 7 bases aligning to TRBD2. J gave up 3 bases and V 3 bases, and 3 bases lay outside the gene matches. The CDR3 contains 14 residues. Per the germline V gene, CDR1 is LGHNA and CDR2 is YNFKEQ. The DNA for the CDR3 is TGTGCCAGCAGCCACCGCGGGGGTACAGATACGCAGTATTTT. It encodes CASSHRGGTDTQYF.

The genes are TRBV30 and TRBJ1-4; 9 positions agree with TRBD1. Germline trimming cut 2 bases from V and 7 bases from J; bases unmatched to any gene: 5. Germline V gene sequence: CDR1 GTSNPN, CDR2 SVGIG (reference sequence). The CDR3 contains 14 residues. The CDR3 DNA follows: TGTGCCTGGAGTCGGGACAGGGCTATTGAAAAACTGTTTTTT. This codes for CAWSRDRAIEKLFF.

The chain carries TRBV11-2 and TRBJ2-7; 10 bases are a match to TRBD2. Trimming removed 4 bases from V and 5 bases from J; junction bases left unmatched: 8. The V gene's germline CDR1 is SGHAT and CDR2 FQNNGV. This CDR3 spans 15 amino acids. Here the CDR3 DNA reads TGTGCCAGCAGCTGGAGAGCGGGGGGGCAGGACGAGCAGTACTTC. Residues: CASSWRAGGQDEQYF.

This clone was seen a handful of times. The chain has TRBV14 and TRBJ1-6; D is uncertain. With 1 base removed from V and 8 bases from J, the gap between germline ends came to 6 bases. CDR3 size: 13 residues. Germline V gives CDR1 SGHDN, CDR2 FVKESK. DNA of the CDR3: TGTGCCAGCAGCCAAGTCTCCGATTCACCCCTCCACTTT. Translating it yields CASSQVSDSPLHF.

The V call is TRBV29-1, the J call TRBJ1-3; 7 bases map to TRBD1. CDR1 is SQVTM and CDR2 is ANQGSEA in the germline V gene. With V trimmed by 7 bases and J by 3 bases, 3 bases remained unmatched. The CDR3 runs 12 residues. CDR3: CSAGTVGNTIYF. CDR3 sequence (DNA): TGCAGCGCAGGGACAGTTGGAAACACCATATATTTT. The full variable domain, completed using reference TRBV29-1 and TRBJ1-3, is SAVISQKPSRDICQRGTSLTIQCQVDSQVTMMFWYRQQPGQSLTLIATANQGSEATYESGFVIDKFPISRPNLTFSTLTVSNMSPEDSSIYLCSAGTVGNTIYFGEGSWLTVV.

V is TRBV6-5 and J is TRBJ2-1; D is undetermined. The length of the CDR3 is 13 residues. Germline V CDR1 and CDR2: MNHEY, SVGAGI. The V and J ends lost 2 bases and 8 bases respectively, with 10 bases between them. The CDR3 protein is CASSYTHSHEQFF. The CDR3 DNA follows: TGTGCCAGCAGTTACACTCACTCCCATGAGCAGTTCTTC.

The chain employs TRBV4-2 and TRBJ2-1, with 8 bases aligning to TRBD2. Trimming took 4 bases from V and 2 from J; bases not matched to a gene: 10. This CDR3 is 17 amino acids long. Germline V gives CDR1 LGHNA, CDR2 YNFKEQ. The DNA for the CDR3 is TGTGCCAGCAGCCCCGCGGGAGGCGGGGGGACCTACAATGAGCAGTTCTTC. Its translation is CASSPAGGGGTYNEQFF.

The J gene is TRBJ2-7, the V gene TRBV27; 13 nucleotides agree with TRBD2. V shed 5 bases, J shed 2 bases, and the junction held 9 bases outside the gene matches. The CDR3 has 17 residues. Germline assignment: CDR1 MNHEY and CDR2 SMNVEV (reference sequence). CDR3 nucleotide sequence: TGTGCCAGCAGTGTAACCTTCGGGACTAGCGGGGCCTACGAGCAGTACTTC. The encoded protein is CASSVTFGTSGAYEQYF.

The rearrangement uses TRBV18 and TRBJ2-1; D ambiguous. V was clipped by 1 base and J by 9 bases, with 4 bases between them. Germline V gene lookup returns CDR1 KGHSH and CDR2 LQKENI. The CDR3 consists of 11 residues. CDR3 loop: CASSPRGEQFF. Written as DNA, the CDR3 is TGTGCCAGCTCACCACGAGGTGAGCAGTTCTTC.

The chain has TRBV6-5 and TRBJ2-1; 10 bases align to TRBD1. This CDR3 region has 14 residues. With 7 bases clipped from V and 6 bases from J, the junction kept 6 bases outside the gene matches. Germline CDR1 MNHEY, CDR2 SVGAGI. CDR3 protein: CASTRDRGTNEQFF. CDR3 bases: TGTGCCAGCACCAGGGACAGGGGAACCAATGAGCAGTTCTTC.

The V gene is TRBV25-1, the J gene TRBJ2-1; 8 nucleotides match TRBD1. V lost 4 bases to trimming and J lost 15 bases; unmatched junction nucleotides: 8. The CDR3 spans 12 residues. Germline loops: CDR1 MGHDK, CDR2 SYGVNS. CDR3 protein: CASSGGAGGLFF. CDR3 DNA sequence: TGTGCCAGCAGTGGTGGGGCAGGGGGCCTGTTCTTC.

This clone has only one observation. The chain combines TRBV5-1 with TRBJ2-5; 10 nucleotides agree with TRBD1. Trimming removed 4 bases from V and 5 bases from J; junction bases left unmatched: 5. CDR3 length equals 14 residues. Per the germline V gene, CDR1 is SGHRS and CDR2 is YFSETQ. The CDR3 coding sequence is TGCGCCAGCAGCCAGACAGGGGGCCGGGAGACCCAGTACTTC. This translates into CASSQTGGRETQYF.

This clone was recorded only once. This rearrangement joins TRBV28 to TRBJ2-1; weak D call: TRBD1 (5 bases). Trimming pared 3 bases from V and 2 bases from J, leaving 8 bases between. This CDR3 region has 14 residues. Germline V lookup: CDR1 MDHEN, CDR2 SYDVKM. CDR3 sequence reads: CASSFGATYNEQFF. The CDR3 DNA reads TGTGCCAGCAGTTTTGGGGCGACCTACAATGAGCAGTTCTTC.

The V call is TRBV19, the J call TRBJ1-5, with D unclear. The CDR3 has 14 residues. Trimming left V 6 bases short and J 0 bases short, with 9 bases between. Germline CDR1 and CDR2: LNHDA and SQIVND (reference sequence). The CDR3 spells CASREEYSNQPQHF. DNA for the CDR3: TGTGCCAGTAGGGAGGAGTATAGCAATCAGCCCCAGCATTTT. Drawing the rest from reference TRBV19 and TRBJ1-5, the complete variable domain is DGGITQSPKYLFRKEGQNVTLSCEQNLNHDAMYWYRQDPGQGLRLIYYSQIVNDFQKGDIAEGYSVSREKKESFPLTVTSAQKNPTAFYLCASREEYSNQPQHFGDGTRLSIL.

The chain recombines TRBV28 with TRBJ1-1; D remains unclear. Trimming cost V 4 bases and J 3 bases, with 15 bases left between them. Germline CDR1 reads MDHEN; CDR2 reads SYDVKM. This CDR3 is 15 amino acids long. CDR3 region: CASSSAVGVYTEAFF. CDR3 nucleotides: TGTGCCAGCAGTTCGGCTGTCGGGGTCTACACTGAAGCTTTCTTT. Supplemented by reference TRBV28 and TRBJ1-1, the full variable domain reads DVKVTQSSRYLVKRTGEKVFLECVQDMDHENMFWYRQDPGLGLRLIYFSYDVKMKEKGDIPEGYSVSREKKERFSLILESASTNQTSMYLCASSSAVGVYTEAFFGQGTRLTVV.

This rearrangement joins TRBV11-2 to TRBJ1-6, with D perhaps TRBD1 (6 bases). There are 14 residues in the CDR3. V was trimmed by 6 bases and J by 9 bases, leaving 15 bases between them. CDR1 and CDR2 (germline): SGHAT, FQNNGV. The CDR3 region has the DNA TGTGCCAGCAGTCGCGGGGGGCAAACTTCACCCCTCCACTTT. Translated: CASSRGGQTSPLHF.

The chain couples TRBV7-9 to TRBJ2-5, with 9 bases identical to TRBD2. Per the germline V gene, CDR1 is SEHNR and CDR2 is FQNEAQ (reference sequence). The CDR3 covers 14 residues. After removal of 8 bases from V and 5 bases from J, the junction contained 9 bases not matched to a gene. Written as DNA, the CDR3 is TGTGCCAGCTGCCCGCGGGGGGGCCGGGAGACCCAGTACTTC. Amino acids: CASCPRGGRETQYF.

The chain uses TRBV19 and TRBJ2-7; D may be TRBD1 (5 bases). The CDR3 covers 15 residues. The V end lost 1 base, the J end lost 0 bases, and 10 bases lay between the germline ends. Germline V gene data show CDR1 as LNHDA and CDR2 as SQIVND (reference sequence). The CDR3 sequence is CASSIGLGHSYEQYF. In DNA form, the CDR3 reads TGTGCCAGTAGTATAGGACTTGGACACTCCTACGAGCAGTACTTC.

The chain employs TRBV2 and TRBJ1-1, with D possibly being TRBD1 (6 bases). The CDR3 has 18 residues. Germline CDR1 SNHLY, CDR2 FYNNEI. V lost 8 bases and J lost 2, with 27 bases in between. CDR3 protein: CASLAGRGVRGGNTEAFF. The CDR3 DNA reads TGTGCCAGCCTAGCAGGACGGGGGGTAAGAGGGGGTAACACTGAAGCTTTCTTT.

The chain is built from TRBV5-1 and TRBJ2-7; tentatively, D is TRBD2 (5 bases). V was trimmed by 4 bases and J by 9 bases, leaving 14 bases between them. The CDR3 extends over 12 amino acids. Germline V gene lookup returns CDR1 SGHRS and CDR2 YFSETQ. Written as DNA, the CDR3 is TGCGCCAGCAGCCAGGATCAAGAGGGGCAGTACTTC. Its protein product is CASSQDQEGQYF. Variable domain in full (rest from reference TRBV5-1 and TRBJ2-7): KAGVTQTPRYLIKTRGQQVTLSCSPISGHRSVSWYQQTPGQGLQFLFEYFSETQRNKGNFPGRFSGRQFSNSRSEMNVSTLELGDSALYLCASSQDQEGQYFGPGTRLTVT.

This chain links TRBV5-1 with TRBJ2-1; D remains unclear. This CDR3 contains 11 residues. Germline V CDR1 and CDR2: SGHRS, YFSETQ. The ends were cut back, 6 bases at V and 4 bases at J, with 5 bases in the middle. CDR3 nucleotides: TGCGCCAGCACCGGTTACAATGAGCAGTTCTTC. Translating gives CASTGYNEQFF.

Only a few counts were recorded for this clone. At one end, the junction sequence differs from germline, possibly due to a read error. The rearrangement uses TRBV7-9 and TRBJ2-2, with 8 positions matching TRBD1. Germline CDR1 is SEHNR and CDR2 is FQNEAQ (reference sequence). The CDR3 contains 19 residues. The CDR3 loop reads CASSFGQGGPHRGRRGAVF. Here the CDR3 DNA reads TGTGCCAGCAGCTTCGGACAGGGTGGACCCCACAGAGGTCGTCGGGGAGCTGTTTTT.

For the CDR3, the DNA is TGTGCCAGCAGCTCCACAGGGGAGGAGACCCAGTACTTC. Encoded protein: CASSSTGEETQYF. J is TRBJ2-5 and V is TRBV5-4; 7 nucleotides line up with TRBD1. The J segment lost 5 bases and the V segment lost 3 bases, leaving 4 bases of the junction unmatched. The CDR3 length is 13 residues. Germline CDR1 and CDR2: SGHNT and YYREEE (reference sequence). The full variable domain, with the rest looked up from reference TRBV5-4 and TRBJ2-5, is ETGVTQSPTHLIKTRGQQVTLRCSSQSGHNTVSWYQQALGQGPQFIFQYYREEENGRGNFPPRFSGLQFPNYSSELNVNALELDDSALYLCASSSTGEETQYFGPGTRLLVL.

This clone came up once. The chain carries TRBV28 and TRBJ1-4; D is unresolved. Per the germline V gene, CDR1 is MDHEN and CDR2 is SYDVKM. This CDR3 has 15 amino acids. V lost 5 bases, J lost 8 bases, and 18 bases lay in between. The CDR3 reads CASSPSKLGEEKLFF. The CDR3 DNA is TGTGCCAGCAGTCCCTCCAAGTTAGGAGAGGAAAAACTGTTTTTT.